The 11 T cell receptor beta chains given below trace back to one sample, sequenced in a study of CXCR3 chemokines and chemotherapy response in bladder cancer. MiXCR, applied by TCRdb to the PCR reads, yields one record per CDR3 protein. The table shows about 8,100 distinct CDR3 sequences, with around an eighth occurring only once. Collection of the sample occurred from a patient whose treatment included neoadjuvant chemotherapy. The receptor set was obtained from a human donor with bladder cancer that responded to neoadjuvant chemotherapy.

This clonotype has at least ten counts. The rearrangement joins TRBV30 to TRBJ1-2; TRBD1 is a possible D gene (6 bases). Germline CDR1 is GTSNPN and CDR2 is SVGIG (reference sequence). V dropped 1 base and J dropped 7 bases, with 7 bases sitting between them. CDR3 length: 11 residues. CDR3: CAWSDRVGYTF. In nucleotides, the CDR3 is TGTGCCTGGAGTGACAGGGTTGGCTACACCTTC.

This clonotype showed up many times. The rearrangement joins TRBV7-9 to TRBJ2-7, with TRBD2 as a possible D gene (7 bases). V lost 3 bases, J lost 7 bases, and 16 bases lay in between. In germline, CDR1 is SEHNR, CDR2 FQNEAQ (reference sequence). The CDR3 loop spans 14 amino acids. The CDR3 reads CASSLMGGAQEQYF. For the CDR3, the DNA is TGTGCCAGCAGCTTGATGGGGGGGGCGCAAGAGCAGTACTTC. The complete variable domain, with remaining parts taken from reference TRBV7-9 and TRBJ2-7, reads DTGVSQNPRHKITKRGQNVTFRCDPISEHNRLYWYRQTLGQGPEFLTYFQNEAQLEKSRLLSDRFSAERPKGSFSTLEIQRTEQGDSAMYLCASSLMGGAQEQYFGPGTRLTVT.

There are many counts of this clonotype. This sequence joins TRBV18 and TRBJ2-7; 9 bases align to TRBD2. Germline CDR1 KGHSH, CDR2 LQKENI. The V gene end was trimmed by 2 bases and the J gene end by 3 bases; junction bases not matched to a gene: 8. CDR3 length: 16 amino acids. The CDR3 loop is CASSPEASGIDYEQYF. The CDR3 DNA reads as TGTGCCAGCTCACCAGAAGCTAGCGGGATAGACTACGAGCAGTACTTC.

This clonotype was found many times. The rearrangement links TRBV27 to TRBJ2-1; 9 bases map to TRBD2. Germline V lookup: CDR1 MNHEY, CDR2 SMNVEV (reference sequence). This CDR3 is 17 amino acids long. The J segment lost 7 bases and the V segment lost 0 bases, leaving 10 bases of the junction unmatched. The CDR3 region is CASSLSGGGATMNEQFF. For the CDR3, the DNA is TGTGCCAGCAGTTTATCGGGCGGGGGGGCAACGATGAATGAGCAGTTCTTC.

This clonotype was seen at least ten times. The V and J genes are TRBV5-6 and TRBJ1-3; D gene ambiguous. This CDR3 is built from 15 residues. CDR1 is SGHDT, CDR2 YYEEEE, per germline. V was pared by 3 bases and J by 4 bases, with 14 bases between. CDR3 protein: CASSSQSAPGNTIYF. The CDR3 region has the DNA TGTGCCAGCAGCTCCCAGTCGGCCCCAGGAAACACCATATATTTT.

About this clonotype itself: A read error is the likely source, as a far larger clone sits one nucleotide away. This sequence joins TRBV19 and TRBJ2-7; D assignment may be TRBD1 or TRBD2 (6 bases each). CDR3 length: 12 residues. V lost 5 bases and J lost 7, with 12 bases in between. CDR1 is LNHDA, CDR2 SQIVND, per germline (reference sequence). This CDR3 is CASSPGANEQYF. The CDR3, as DNA: TGTGCCAGTAGTCCGGGGGCCAATGAGCAGTACTTC.

V gene TRBV20-1 combines with J gene TRBJ2-7; no reliable D call. Per the germline V gene, CDR1 is DFQATT and CDR2 is SNEGSKA (reference sequence). Between the trimmed V and J ends, which lost 3 bases and 5 bases, there was a span of 23 bases. This CDR3 spans 16 amino acids. CDR3 region: CSASPGVTDPRDEQYF. The CDR3 DNA sequence: TGCAGTGCTAGTCCTGGCGTAACTGACCCTCGGGACGAGCAGTACTTC.

In its sample, this clonotype ranks as medium-sized. The chain recombines TRBV24-1 with TRBJ2-1; 10 nucleotides agree with TRBD2. Germline values: CDR1 KGHDR, CDR2 SFDVKD. The V gene end was trimmed by 4 bases and the J gene end by 6 bases; junction bases not matched to a gene: 5. The CDR3 runs to 15 residues. CDR3 coding DNA: TGTGCCACCAGTGAGAGCGGGGGGGCCTCCAATGAGCAGTTCTTC. This codes for CATSESGGASNEQFF.

Of note for this clonotype: A read error likely explains this, since a far larger clone differs by one base. V gene TRBV5-6 combines with J gene TRBJ2-3; the D is unclear. With 8 bases removed from V and 13 bases from J, the gap between germline ends came to 26 bases. CDR3 length equals 14 residues. Germline CDR1 and CDR2: SGHDT and YYEEEE. The DNA for the CDR3 is TGTGCCAGTAGTATAGCTGTCGAACCCCTGTCAAAGTATTTT. It codes for CASSIAVEPLSKYF.

This clonotype was seen repeatedly, ten times or more. This chain uses TRBV6-2 or TRBV6-3 with TRBJ1-5, with D possibly matching TRBD1 (6 bases). CDR3 length equals 20 residues. In germline, CDR1 is MNHEY, CDR2 SVGEGT. The ends were cut back, 5 bases at V and 0 bases at J, with 26 bases in the middle. CDR3 region: CASSQTPGQGVSYSNQPQHF. The DNA of the CDR3 is TGTGCCAGCAGTCAGACACCGGGACAAGGAGTCTCTTATAGCAATCAGCCCCAGCATTTT.

The V gene is TRBV25-1, the J gene TRBJ2-1, with 7 bases identical to TRBD1. The CDR3 is made up of 15 amino acids. V was clipped by 2 bases and J by 4 bases; unmatched bases: 5. Germline V CDR1 and CDR2: MGHDK, SYGVNS. In nucleotides, the CDR3 is TGTGCCAGCAGTGAACCACAGGGGCTTTACAATGAGCAGTTCTTC. Its translation is CASSEPQGLYNEQFF.